A single sample gave rise to the 17 T cell receptor beta chains below, sequenced in a study of blood T cell repertoires in COVID-19. Assay: immunoSEQ multiplex PCR; the TCRdb copy retains only in-frame clones and omits some. The sample includes 150,000 or so clones, approximately 80% of them seen just once. The sample was peripheral blood. These receptors came from a human donor with acute or convalescent COVID-19. The donor label of this sample is uncertain.

The rearrangement uses TRBV3-1 (or the pseudogene TRBV3-2) and TRBJ1-2; tentatively, D is TRBD1 (5 bases). V was shortened by 1 base and J by 5 bases, with 11 bases between the two germline ends. The CDR3 loop spans 14 amino acids. CDR1 and CDR2 (germline): LGHDT, YNNKEL (reference sequence). The CDR3 loop is CASSQGRAGYGYTF. Written as DNA, the CDR3 is TGTGCCAGCAGCCAAGGCAGGGCGGGGTATGGCTACACCTTC.

The genes are TRBV19 and TRBJ1-1; D is unclear. Between the trimmed V and J ends, which lost 3 bases and 6 bases, there was a span of 20 bases. The germline CDR1 and CDR2 sequences are LNHDA and SQIVND (reference sequence). The CDR3 is 16 amino acids. The CDR3: CASSIRRTLGISEAFF. CDR3 DNA: TGTGCCAGTAGTATCCGCCGGACTCTAGGTATCTCTGAAGCTTTCTTT.

This clone was counted a single time. The chain links TRBV18 to TRBJ1-1; a weak D match, TRBD1 (6 bases). This CDR3 is built from 13 residues. CDR1 and CDR2 (germline): KGHSH, LQKENI. The V end lost 3 bases, the J end lost 6 bases, and 11 bases lay between the germline ends. The CDR3 is CASSPYRDAEAFF. DNA for the CDR3: TGTGCCAGCTCACCTTACAGGGACGCTGAAGCTTTCTTT. Based on the CDR3 plus reference TRBV18 and TRBJ1-1, the full variable domain is NAGVMQNPRHLVRRRGQEARLRCSPMKGHSHVYWYRQLPEEGLKFMVYLQKENIIDESGMPKERFSAEFPKEGPSILRIQQVVRGDSAAYFCASSPYRDAEAFFGQGTRLTVV.

The chain is built from TRBV4-2 and TRBJ1-1; D may be TRBD1 (6 bases). Germline V gene data show CDR1 as LGHNA and CDR2 as YNFKEQ. This CDR3 is 15 amino acids long. Trimming removed 2 bases at V and 0 bases at J, with 10 bases between. The CDR3 DNA reads TGTGCCAGCAGCCAACTACAGGGTCTGAACACTGAAGCTTTCTTT. It codes for CASSQLQGLNTEAFF.

This clone was seen once. The V gene is TRBV3-1 (or the pseudogene TRBV3-2), the J gene TRBJ2-1; 8 positions agree with TRBD2. Trimming cost V 3 bases and J 0 bases; bases outside gene matches: 1. CDR1 is LGHDT and CDR2 is YNNKEL in the germline V gene (reference sequence). The CDR3 consists of 15 residues. For the CDR3, the DNA is TGTGCCAGCAGCCACAGCGGGGGCTCCTACAATGAGCAGTTCTTC. This gives the protein CASSHSGGSYNEQFF.

V gene TRBV7-9 combines with J gene TRBJ1-1, with D maybe TRBD1 (5 bases). CDR1 SEHNR and CDR2 FQNEAQ come from the germline V gene (reference sequence). The CDR3 covers 15 residues. V was trimmed by 1 base and J by 4 bases, leaving 13 bases between them. CDR3 region: CASSLGGRGGTEAFF. In DNA form, the CDR3 reads TGTGCCAGCAGCTTAGGTGGGAGGGGTGGCACTGAAGCTTTCTTT.

The chain links TRBV2 to TRBJ2-7; unclear D gene. Germline V CDR1 and CDR2: SNHLY, FYNNEI. V shed 4 bases and J shed 5 bases, with 9 bases lying between them. The CDR3 is made up of 12 amino acids. CDR3 sequence: CASSGPTNEQYF. The DNA for the CDR3 is TGTGCCAGCAGTGGGCCTACTAACGAGCAGTACTTC.

The chain couples TRBV19 to TRBJ2-1; 7 nucleotides match TRBD1. Germline V lookup: CDR1 LNHDA, CDR2 SQIVND (reference sequence). This CDR3 has 15 residues. J was trimmed by 0 bases and V by 6 bases; bases with no gene match: 5. The CDR3 spells CASRTTGSSYNEQFF. In DNA, the CDR3 is TGTGCCAGTAGGACGACAGGGAGCTCCTACAATGAGCAGTTCTTC.

The chain combines TRBV15 with TRBJ2-7; no firm D call. Trimming pared 4 bases from V and 4 bases from J, leaving 20 bases between. This CDR3 region has 16 residues. The germline gives CDR1 LNHNV, CDR2 YYDKDF (reference sequence). CDR3 sequence (DNA): TGTGCCACCAGCACTCCCGGGTGGTTCGGATCGTACGAGCAGTACTTC. It is translated as CATSTPGWFGSYEQYF. The entire variable domain, with the rest obtained from reference TRBV15 and TRBJ2-7, is as follows: DAMVIQNPRYQVTQFGKPVTLSCSQTLNHNVMYWYQQKSSQAPKLLFHYYDKDFNNEADTPDNFQSRRPNTSFCFLDIRSPGLGDTAMYLCATSTPGWFGSYEQYFGPGTRLTVT.

V usage is TRBV24-1 and J usage is TRBJ2-3, with a weak D call TRBD2 (5 bases). Looked up from germline, CDR1 is KGHDR and CDR2 is SFDVKD. The CDR3 loop spans 14 amino acids. The V gene lost 1 base and the J gene lost 6 bases, with 10 bases spanning the gap. The CDR3 loop reads CATSDFVGGDTQYF. In nucleotides, the CDR3 is TGTGCCACCAGTGATTTCGTCGGCGGGGATACGCAGTATTTT.

J is TRBJ2-7 and V is TRBV21-1; the D call in the table, TRBD1, was not verified against the DNA. TRBV21-1 is reported as a pseudogene. There are 15 residues in the CDR3. As DNA, the CDR3 is TGTGCCAGCAGCAGTGGGACAGGCCTAACGTGGGAGCAGTACTTC. Translating gives CASSSGTGLTWEQYF.

The CDR3 here is CASSEIRTGGREQYF. The CDR3 nucleotides read TGTGCCAGCAGTGAAATCAGGACAGGCGGCCGGGAGCAGTACTTC. J is TRBJ2-7 and V is TRBV2; the match to TRBD1 covers 7 bases. The junction had 11 bases not matched to a gene; V was cut back by 2 bases and J by 7 bases. CDR3 length equals 15 residues. CDR1 and CDR2 from the germline V gene are SNHLY and FYNNEI. The full variable domain, in which reference TRBV2 and TRBJ2-7 provide the parts outside the CDR3, is EPEVTQTPSHQVTQMGQEVILRCVPISNHLYFYWYRQILGQKVEFLVSFYNNEISEKSEIFDDQFSVERPDGSNFTLKIRSTKLEDSAMYFCASSEIRTGGREQYFGPGTRLTVT.

The chain joins TRBV24-1 to TRBJ1-1, with 7 nucleotides matching TRBD1. Trimming took 11 bases from V and 2 from J; bases not matched to a gene: 13. Germline V gene lookup returns CDR1 KGHDR and CDR2 SFDVKD. The CDR3 loop spans 15 amino acids. The CDR3 loop is CARGGRDSFNTEAFF. DNA for the CDR3: TGTGCCAGGGGAGGCCGGGACAGCTTTAACACTGAAGCTTTCTTT.

The chain employs TRBV5-8 and TRBJ1-4, with D hard to call. Trimming removed 4 bases from V and 4 bases from J, with 17 bases in between. The CDR3 runs to 16 residues. Germline V gene data show CDR1 as SGHTS and CDR2 as YDEGEE. The CDR3 loop is CASSPSIGMNNEKLFF. CDR3 in DNA: TGTGCCAGCAGCCCGTCGATCGGGATGAATAATGAAAAACTGTTTTTT.

This clone showed up just a few times. This chain uses TRBV19 with TRBJ1-5; D is unresolved. V was clipped by 5 bases and J by 0 bases, with 17 bases between them. Germline CDR1 reads LNHDA; CDR2 reads SQIVND (reference sequence). The CDR3 runs 17 residues. The CDR3 here is CASSPVSGSISNQPQHF. Written as DNA, the CDR3 is TGTGCCAGTAGTCCAGTATCCGGGTCGATTAGCAATCAGCCCCAGCATTTT.

This clone was counted between two and nine times. The chain joins TRBV5-1 to TRBJ1-1; TRBD1 matches 9 bases. Germline CDR1 SGHRS, CDR2 YFSETQ. V lost 0 bases to trimming and J lost 4 bases; unmatched junction nucleotides: 7. This CDR3 comprises 16 residues. CDR3 in DNA: TGCGCCAGCAGCTTGGGGTTCGGACAGGGGAGCACTGAAGCTTTCTTT. Protein sequence: CASSLGFGQGSTEAFF.

The V and J genes are TRBV5-5 and TRBJ1-3; a weak D match, TRBD1 (6 bases). The V end was cut by 0 bases, the J end by 4 bases, with 8 bases between. Germline values: CDR1 SGHKS, CDR2 YYEKEE (reference sequence). CDR3 length: 14 residues. The CDR3 DNA sequence: TGTGCCAGCAGCTTGGGGACAGTCGGAAACACCATATATTTT. Translation: CASSLGTVGNTIYF.